Here is one T cell receptor (beta chain) with its context. Antigen specificity is unknown. Produced via immunoSEQ multiplex PCR; TCRdb's table is partial and in-frame only. The table records roughly 29,000 clones, about 89% of them present only once. The data were obtained in a study of regulatory and conventional T cells in RAG deficiency. Study-wide points: In Omenn syndrome, Treg and Tconv repertoires overlapped >80%. Shannon entropy was markedly lower and Simpson indices higher in RAG-deficient patients than control T-cell subsets. Omenn syndrome and CID/AS patients had roughly 100-fold fewer unique Treg TCR beta sequences, versus about 10-fold elsewhere.

The sorted regulatory T cells were CD4+, CD25-high and CD127-low, with genomic DNA sequenced. This CDR3 is 14 amino acids long. Germline V CDR1 and CDR2: SGHRS, YFSETQ. Trimming took 0 bases from V and 11 from J, leaving 17 bases between them. The same sample was also studied in work on regulatory T cells. That paper states: Primers: 52 TRBV forward and 13 TRBJ reverse. Regulatory T cells showed the strongest V-J pair restriction and V/J gene skewing among patient repertoires.

Sequences were obtained from Tregs sorted from blood. The chain carries TRBV5-1 and TRBJ1-1, with D possibly matching TRBD1 (6 bases). The sequence came from a human donor in good health. The CDR3, as DNA: TGCGCCAGCAGCTTGGAGCGGCCCTGGGGGGGCGCTTTCTTT. Translation gives CASSLERPWGGAFF.